This T cell receptor (beta chain) came from a study of cytomegalovirus exposure and HLA in healthy donors. Across the study: Some 80 million unique TCR sequences came from HLA-typed donors in an early release. Findings of the study overall: Roughly even sequencing depth across donors was the assumption behind the presence/absence analyses. The authors listed 150 or so TCR beta chains as cytomegalovirus-associated.

This clone occurred once. The target antigen is unknown. It was with 60 Vbeta and 13 Jbeta primers that the PCR ran. Generated by immunoSEQ multiplex PCR, the TCRdb table keeps only in-frame clones and is missing some. The sample lists roughly 120,000 clones, 70% to 85% occurring once. The CDR3 consists of 14 residues. Germline CDR1 SEHNR, CDR2 FQNEAQ (reference sequence). The V end lost 6 bases, the J end lost 5 bases, and 16 bases lay between the germline ends. The TCR comes from a man between 25 and 39 years old in good health and CMV-seropositive. The sample was PBMCs. The chain links TRBV7-9 to TRBJ2-5; D not resolved. CDR3: CASSLSSELETQYF. CDR3 nucleotide sequence: TGTGCCAGCAGTCTTTCTTCGGAGTTGGAGACCCAGTACTTC. Looking up the rest from reference TRBV7-9 and TRBJ2-5 gives the full variable domain: DTGVSQNPRHKITKRGQNVTFRCDPISEHNRLYWYRQTLGQGPEFLTYFQNEAQLEKSRLLSDRFSAERPKGSFSTLEIQRTEQGDSAMYLCASSLSSELETQYFGPGTRLLVL.